The sequence of this TCR beta chain was determined in a study of T cell repertoires in cytomegalovirus infection. TCRdb re-called the reads through MiXCR, storing one row per CDR3 protein. The sample includes around 340,000 distinct CDR3 sequences, 25% to 35% seen only once; the top ten take around 18%. To note about this clonotype: What it binds is unknown.

The sample consisted of cultured PBMCs, taken from culture after CMV antigen stimulation. The TCR was taken from a human donor in good health (CMV status not recorded). Some clones in this sample may be carry-over from other donors' samples.

As DNA, the CDR3 is TGTGCCAGCAGCCAAGAAAAGCTCTCTGGAAACACCATATATTTT. Protein: CASSQEKLSGNTIYF. J is TRBJ1-3 and V is TRBV4-2; no firm D call. CDR3 length: 15 residues. Germline CDR1 LGHNA, CDR2 YNFKEQ. The V and J ends lost 0 bases and 0 bases respectively, with 6 bases between them.